This T cell receptor beta chain was profiled in a study of blood T cell repertoires in COVID-19 (dated by TCRdb to 2018 to 2020). Regarding the study in general: The collaborator samples originated in the United States, Italy and Spain and spanned the acute and convalescent phases of COVID-19. Samples came from the ongoing ImmuneRACE study (first 160 participants) plus 1,254 subjects from 6 global collaborators. The material from the prospective study consisted of cDNA or gDNA derived from T cells, B-cell-depleted T cells, or PBMCs. Deeply sampled blood TCRbeta repertoires from subjects exposed to, actively infected with, or recovered from COVID-19 were included in the dataset. A de-identified subject ID, COVID-19 status, age in years and sex were almost always included in the sample metadata. The repertoires were made available in a free public database intended to serve as a resource for research on the immune response to SARS-CoV-2. Where available, HLA class I and class II types were taken from metadata supplied by the sample provider and were not determined by assay-based typing. Beyond this particular receptor, the publication reports: The amount of clinical and demographic metadata varied by source and participant and was provided uncurated.

In Seattle, one collaborating source enrolled patients while the infection was active and tracked those patients longitudinally over the course of disease. Each collaborating institution followed its own protocols to collect whole blood in K2EDTA tubes. For TCRbeta analysis, collaborator samples were shipped as frozen whole blood, as isolated PBMCs, or as DNA extracted from either sample type. V loses 4 bases, J loses 0 bases, and the germline ends lie 7 bases apart. Based on the germline V gene, the CDR1 and CDR2 sequences are SGHDN and FVKESK. Reading from cysteine to phenylalanine, the CDR3 counts 14 amino acids. Only CDR3 DNA is held: 42 bases, read in frame from base 1. This clone was seen once. No antigen is known for it. The record has no base qualities; no much larger clone is one base away. TCRbeta CDR3 regions were amplified from genomic DNA using the immunoSEQ Assay, a bias-controlled multiplex PCR. Per the original workflow: The number of nucleated cells in each sample was estimated from the amplification of reference gene primers within the assay. To quantify the absolute abundance of each unique TCRbeta CDR3 rearrangement, sequence reads were collapsed and filtered. For each sample, productive Simpson clonality was calculated as the square root of Simpson's diversity index across productive rearrangements. This immuneACCESS table, as held by TCRdb, lists in-frame sequences with V and J called but not all clones. Of the missing ones, under half trace to an unresolved V gene in checked studies; the others have no known cause. V and J calls and clone size come straight from that table; D and trimming were deduced from the DNA. The sample table lists approximately 300,000 clones, about 93% of them with a count of one. 6.8% of the sample goes to the ten largest clones.

Recombination linked TRBV14 to TRBJ1-3; no D gene is confidently identified. The source material was peripheral blood. This clonotype was obtained from a woman aged 25 to 45 with COVID-19, enrolled during active disease. The CDR3 loop reads CASSPTYSGNTIYF. The nucleotides read TGTGCCAGCAGCCCAACTTACTCTGGAAACACCATATATTTT.